The 19 T cell receptor beta chains reported below all come from one sample, sequenced in a study of blood T cell repertoires in COVID-19. Sequencing was performed with immunoSEQ multiplex PCR; in TCRdb, only in-frame clones are kept and a portion is missing. The table has around 150,000 clones, roughly 88% seen once; the top ten hold approximately 6.6%. Sequencing used PBMCs or T cells enriched from blood (not recorded which). Receptors originate from a woman aged 45-65 years who had recovered from COVID-19.

CDR3 amino acids: CASSLLDRGNEQYF. The CDR3 coding sequence is TGTGCCAGCAGCTTACTGGACAGGGGTAACGAGCAGTACTTC. This chain joins TRBV7-6 and TRBJ2-7; 9 bases align to TRBD1. The CDR3 runs 14 residues. V lost 2 bases and J lost 5; bases outside the gene matches: 4. The germline V gene has CDR1 SGHVS and CDR2 FNYEAQ.

This sequence joins TRBV7-9 and TRBJ1-1, with TRBD1 matching 8 bases. V gave up 5 bases and J gave up 7 bases; unmatched junction bases: 21. Germline V gene lookup returns CDR1 SEHNR and CDR2 FQNEAQ (reference sequence). CDR3 length: 18 residues. This chain's CDR3 is CASSPLTGEVGSGGEAFF. In DNA, the CDR3 is TGTGCCAGCAGCCCCTTGACAGGGGAGGTTGGGTCAGGGGGTGAAGCTTTCTTT.

The rearrangement links TRBV11-3 to TRBJ2-2; a weak D match, TRBD2 (6 bases). The CDR3 totals 19 residues. V was trimmed by 5 bases and J by 0 bases, leaving 22 bases between them. Germline V gene sequence: CDR1 SGHNT, CDR2 YENEEA. CDR3 protein: CASSPGGGVADANTGELFF. DNA of the CDR3: TGTGCCAGCAGCCCAGGTGGCGGGGTGGCCGACGCGAACACCGGGGAGCTGTTTTTT.

This chain links TRBV27 with TRBJ2-7; 9 nucleotides agree with TRBD1. The J segment lost 3 bases and the V segment lost 5 bases, leaving 11 bases of the junction unmatched. The CDR3 has 16 amino acids. Germline lookup yields CDR1 MNHEY and CDR2 SMNVEV (reference sequence). CDR3 in DNA: TGTGCCAGCAGTCCTCCCCCCGGGACAGGGAACTACGAGCAGTACTTC. The encoded protein is CASSPPPGTGNYEQYF.

The V gene is TRBV5-1, the J gene TRBJ2-1; TRBD2 aligns across 8 bases. The V and J ends lost 0 bases and 7 bases, in that order; junction bases with no gene match: 6. This CDR3 is 15 amino acids long. Germline V gene lookup returns CDR1 SGHRS and CDR2 YFSETQ. CDR3 residues: CASSLASGWANEQFF. CDR3 nucleotide sequence: TGCGCCAGCAGCTTGGCTAGCGGGTGGGCGAATGAGCAGTTCTTC.

DNA of the CDR3: TGCAGTGCCAGTCGGGATGCCTATGGCTACACCTTC. Its translation: CSASRDAYGYTF. The chain has TRBV20-1 and TRBJ1-2, with D unresolved. The ends were cut back, 6 bases at V and 4 bases at J, with 12 bases in the middle. CDR3 length equals 12 residues. Germline V lookup: CDR1 DFQATT, CDR2 SNEGSKA (reference sequence).

V gene TRBV7-6 combines with J gene TRBJ2-7; 8 nucleotides line up with TRBD2. J was trimmed by 4 bases and V by 6 bases; bases with no gene match: 11. The CDR3 totals 15 residues. Germline CDR1 reads SGHVS; CDR2 reads FNYEAQ. CDR3 bases: TGTGCCAGCAGTCTGGGGGCGGGGGGCTCTTACGAGCAGTACTTC. This sequence encodes CASSLGAGGSYEQYF. Filled out from reference TRBV7-6 and TRBJ2-7, the complete variable domain reads GAGVSQSPRYKVTKRGQDVALRCDPISGHVSLYWYRQALGQGPEFLTYFNYEAQQDKSGLPNDRFSAERPEGSISTLTIQRTEQRDSAMYRCASSLGAGGSYEQYFGPGTRLTVT.

This sequence joins TRBV12-3 or TRBV12-4 and TRBJ1-2, with D maybe TRBD1 (6 bases). The CDR3 length is 13 residues. V was cut by 6 bases and J by 4 bases, with 12 bases left in between. Here the CDR3 reads CASSAGTSYGYTF. In nucleotides, the CDR3 is TGTGCCAGCAGCGCCGGGACAAGCTATGGCTACACCTTC.

J is TRBJ1-2 and V is TRBV14, with D possibly matching TRBD1 (6 bases). V was shortened by 3 bases and J by 4 bases, with 15 bases between the two germline ends. This CDR3 has 15 amino acids. Germline loops: CDR1 SGHDN, CDR2 FVKESK. CDR3 sequence reads: CASSQDLRDIYGYTF. The CDR3 nucleotides are TGTGCCAGCAGCCAGGATCTCCGGGACATCTATGGCTACACCTTC.

This clone appeared a few times. This chain links TRBV6-2 or TRBV6-3 with TRBJ1-2; 7 bases fit TRBD1. The CDR3 is 15 amino acids. V gave up 0 bases and J gave up 6 bases; unmatched junction bases: 7. Germline CDR1 MNHEY, CDR2 SVGEGT. CDR3 nucleotide sequence: TGTGCCAGCAGTTACTCGCCACAGGGGCCGGATGGCTACACCTTC. Translated, it gives CASSYSPQGPDGYTF.

J is TRBJ2-7 and V is TRBV6-2 or TRBV6-3; TRBD1 aligns across 7 bases. V was pared by 5 bases and J by 3 bases, with 1 base of the junction left unmatched. The CDR3 is 12 amino acids. Per the germline V gene, CDR1 is MNHEY and CDR2 is SVGEGT. The CDR3 is CASSRTGYEQYF. In nucleotides, the CDR3 is TGTGCCAGCAGTCGGACAGGCTACGAGCAGTACTTC.

This sequence joins TRBV3-1 (or the pseudogene TRBV3-2) and TRBJ2-3, with TRBD2 matching 10 bases. V gave up 4 bases and J gave up 5 bases; unmatched junction bases: 9. The CDR3 consists of 16 residues. From germline, CDR1 is LGHDT and CDR2 YNNKEL (reference sequence). The CDR3 loop is CASSRIAGGSRDTQYF. The CDR3 DNA sequence: TGTGCCAGCAGCCGAATAGCGGGGGGCAGTAGAGATACGCAGTATTTT.

The chain uses TRBV3-1 (or the pseudogene TRBV3-2) and TRBJ1-2; D remains ambiguous. Looked up from germline, CDR1 is LGHDT and CDR2 is YNNKEL (reference sequence). The CDR3 length is 12 residues. The V gene lost 7 bases and the J gene lost 2 bases, with 8 bases spanning the gap. The CDR3 DNA reads as TGTGCCAGCACCGGTCGAAACTATGGCTACACCTTC. The encoded protein is CASTGRNYGYTF.

The chain uses TRBV10-3 and TRBJ1-2, with 9 bases identical to TRBD1. J gave up 4 bases and V 3 bases, and 6 bases lay outside the gene matches. The CDR3 is 15 amino acids. The germline V gene encodes CDR1 ENHRY and CDR2 SYGVKD. CDR3 nucleotides: TGTGCCATCAGTGACTCCGACAGGGGGGTCTATGGCTACACCTTC. Translated: CAISDSDRGVYGYTF.

The rearrangement joins TRBV11-3 to TRBJ1-1, with no clear D. This CDR3 region has 15 residues. Germline V gene data show CDR1 as SGHNT and CDR2 as YENEEA. V was pared by 3 bases and J by 1 base, with 12 bases between. The CDR3: CASSLGSSKNTEAFF. In DNA, the CDR3 is TGTGCCAGCAGCTTGGGCAGTAGTAAGAACACTGAAGCTTTCTTT.

The genes are TRBV27 and TRBJ1-5; no definite D call. The V end lost 10 bases, the J end lost 4 bases, and 20 bases lay between the germline ends. CDR1 is MNHEY, CDR2 SMNVEV, per germline (reference sequence). The CDR3 is 15 amino acids. CDR3 sequence (DNA): TGTGCCACCTCGGAATCCCCGGTGAGGAATCAGCCCCAGCATTTT. It yields the protein CATSESPVRNQPQHF.

This clone was found a few times. The chain uses TRBV10-3 and TRBJ2-7; D not certain. CDR3 length: 15 amino acids. Trimming stripped 5 bases from V and 0 bases from J, with 14 bases between. Germline V gene data show CDR1 as ENHRY and CDR2 as SYGVKD. The CDR3 is CAISTSPGSSYEQYF. In DNA form, the CDR3 reads TGTGCCATCAGTACCAGTCCGGGTTCCTCCTACGAGCAGTACTTC.

The rearrangement uses TRBV10-3 and TRBJ1-1; D perhaps matches TRBD1 (5 bases). The CDR3 loop spans 11 amino acids. Looked up from germline, CDR1 is ENHRY and CDR2 is SYGVKD. Trimming cost V 5 bases and J 4 bases, with 5 bases left between them. The chain's CDR3 is CAISRGTEAFF. The CDR3 DNA sequence: TGTGCCATCAGTAGGGGCACTGAAGCTTTCTTT.

V is TRBV7-5 and J is TRBJ2-3; the D segment call TRBD2 is taken from the table without a DNA check. TRBV7-5 is marked as a pseudogene. This CDR3 is built from 19 residues. CDR3 region: CARSIIGTSGGPPGDTQYF. The CDR3 DNA sequence: TGTGCCAGAAGCATAATCGGGACTAGCGGGGGCCCCCCGGGGGATACGCAGTATTTT.